The clone carrying this TCR beta chain appeared a single time. How the authors handled the data: Amplification of reference gene primers provided the estimated nucleated cell counts. Clones were sequenced by immunoSEQ multiplex PCR, and TCRdb holds only the in-frame ones, with some missing. That table furnishes V, J and clone size, whereas the DNA furnished D and trimming. The repertoire consists of 200,000 to 300,000 clones, with about 88% occurring once and the leading ten covering 4%. The sample comes from a study of blood T cell repertoires in COVID-19. Study-level background: From the United States, Italy and Spain came samples of acute and convalescent COVID-19. Sample material is recorded as cDNA or gDNA derived from T cells, B-cell-depleted T cells, or PBMCs.

CDR3 length: 17 amino acids. The V end lost 1 base, the J end lost 0 bases, and 16 bases lay between the germline ends. The germline CDR1 and CDR2 sequences are SGHTA and FQGTGA. Sequencing was performed on peripheral blood. This rearrangement joins TRBV7-3 to TRBJ2-7; perhaps TRBD2 as D (5 bases). The origin of this receptor is a man between 60 and 75 years old who had recovered from COVID-19. Written as DNA, the CDR3 is TGTGCCAGCAGCTTAAGTACCCCCGGGAAGAGCTCCTACGAGCAGTACTTC. Encoded protein: CASSLSTPGKSSYEQYF.